The next 29 T cell receptor beta chains were all read from a single sample in a study of blood T cells in healthy people across ages. It was with a sample-barcoded 5' primer and a J-beta primer mix that a second PCR of roughly 6 to 12 cycles was run. Via MiXCR, TCRdb re-called the 5' RACE reads, giving one row per CDR3 protein. The table shows 800,000 to 1,300,000 distinct CDR3 sequences, with about 23% occurring only once. This sample was also put to use in a study of T cells of mothers and their children.

The specimen was blood. These receptors originate from a girl aged 2 to 10 in good health.

DNA of the CDR3: TGTGCCAGCATCTCTCGGGGCCAGGGTTCTAATGAAAAACTGTTTTTT. It codes for CASISRGQGSNEKLFF. The rearrangement uses TRBV6-6 and TRBJ1-4; possible D gene TRBD1, 5 bases. Deletions cut 7 bases from V and 3 bases from J, with 18 bases between. CDR1 is MNHNY and CDR2 is SVGAGI in the germline V gene (reference sequence). This CDR3 is 16 amino acids long.

The chain employs TRBV13 and TRBJ2-5; D call uncertain. Between the trimmed V and J ends, which lost 4 bases and 5 bases, there was a span of 11 bases. CDR3 length: 13 amino acids. Germline V gene lookup returns CDR1 PRHDT and CDR2 FYEKMQ (reference sequence). The CDR3 loop reads CASSSNIWETQYF. CDR3 bases: TGTGCCAGCAGCTCCAATATATGGGAGACCCAGTACTTC. The full variable domain, its missing parts supplied by reference TRBV13 and TRBJ2-5, is AAGVIQSPRHLIKEKRETATLKCYPIPRHDTVYWYQQGPGQDPQFLISFYEKMQSDKGSIPDRFSAQQFSDYHSELNMSSLELGDSALYFCASSSNIWETQYFGPGTRLLVL.

V is TRBV11-2 and J is TRBJ2-5; TRBD2 is a possible D gene (5 bases). CDR3 size: 13 residues. Germline-derived CDR1 and CDR2 are SGHAT and FQNNGV. V was clipped by 8 bases and J by 0 bases, with 10 bases between them. In DNA, the CDR3 is TGTGCCAGCCGGGAACCGTACCAAGAGACCCAGTACTTC. Its protein product is CASREPYQETQYF.

This clonotype was counted a few times. The genes are TRBV3-1 and TRBJ2-5; D gene ambiguous. This CDR3 is 16 amino acids long. V was clipped by 0 bases and J by 1 base, with 12 bases between them. Germline CDR1 is LGHDT and CDR2 is YNNKEL (reference sequence). The chain's CDR3 is CASSQDPQEIQETQYF. As DNA, the CDR3 is TGTGCCAGCAGCCAAGACCCCCAGGAGATCCAAGAGACCCAGTACTTC.

This clonotype was observed a handful of times. The CDR3 spells CASSPTGRDTQYF. The CDR3 DNA sequence: TGTGCCAGCAGCCCGACTGGTAGAGACACCCAGTACTTC. V is TRBV7-2 and J is TRBJ2-5, with unresolved D. This CDR3 comprises 13 residues. V was cut by 5 bases and J by 8 bases, with 15 bases left in between. The V gene's germline CDR1 is SGHTA and CDR2 FQGNSA.

This clonotype occurred a few times. The rearrangement uses TRBV4-2 and TRBJ2-3, with 8 bases fitting TRBD2. V was clipped by 1 base and J by 6 bases; unmatched bases: 9. Germline V gene lookup returns CDR1 LGHNA and CDR2 YNFKEQ. The CDR3 spans 16 residues. The CDR3 DNA follows: TGTGCCAGCAGCCAAGTTTCCGGGGGGGCCGGTGATACGCAGTATTTT. It codes for CASSQVSGGAGDTQYF.

J is TRBJ2-4 and V is TRBV29-1; D might be TRBD1 or TRBD2, each matching 6 bases. With 7 bases removed from V and 8 bases from J, the gap between germline ends came to 18 bases. Germline-derived CDR1 and CDR2 are SQVTM and ANQGSEA. The CDR3 length is 13 residues. The CDR3 is CSALGGGSDIQYF. For the CDR3, the DNA is TGCAGCGCCCTCGGAGGGGGGTCGGACATTCAGTACTTC.

The V call is TRBV29-1, the J call TRBJ2-7, with 7 bases identical to TRBD2. The CDR3 covers 12 residues. J was trimmed by 5 bases and V by 5 bases; bases with no gene match: 6. CDR1 is SQVTM, CDR2 ANQGSEA, per germline. The DNA for the CDR3 is TGCAGCGTTTTGGCGGGAGCTGACGAGCAGTACTTC. Its translation is CSVLAGADEQYF.

This clonotype was recorded a few times. The genes are TRBV5-1 and TRBJ2-5, with D hard to call. V was cut by 0 bases and J by 5 bases, with 11 bases left in between. The CDR3 loop spans 14 amino acids. Per the germline V gene, CDR1 is SGHRS and CDR2 is YFSETQ. The CDR3 DNA follows: TGCGCCAGCAGCTTGGTAGGTGCATCCGAGACCCAGTACTTC. Its translation: CASSLVGASETQYF.

The sample holds a few counts of this clonotype. The gene calls are TRBV4-3 and TRBJ2-5, with D hard to call. The end of the DNA aligns better with TRBJ2-1, so the J call may be wrong. Germline V lookup: CDR1 LGHNA, CDR2 YSLEER. The CDR3 consists of 16 residues. The CDR3, as DNA: TGCGCCAGCAGCCAAGATAAAGTTTGGCCCTACAATGAGCAGTTCTTC. Encoded protein: CASSQDKVWPYNEQFF.

The chain carries TRBV5-1 and TRBJ2-1; 15 nucleotides line up with TRBD2. The CDR3 runs 16 residues. CDR1 and CDR2 from the germline V gene are SGHRS and YFSETQ. The J segment lost 7 bases and the V segment lost 4 bases, leaving 6 bases of the junction unmatched. Written as DNA, the CDR3 is TGCGCCAGCAGCAGGACTAGCGGGAGGGCTACTAATGAGCAGTTCTTC. Residues: CASSRTSGRATNEQFF.

The rearrangement links TRBV5-5 to TRBJ1-6; D uncertain. Trimming stripped 5 bases from V and 10 bases from J, with 13 bases between. The germline CDR1 and CDR2 sequences are SGHKS and YYEKEE (reference sequence). CDR3 size: 13 residues. The CDR3 region has the DNA TGTGCCAGCAGTCATGAACGGGGATCACCCCTCCACTTT. Protein sequence: CASSHERGSPLHF.

The chain uses TRBV12-3 or TRBV12-4 and TRBJ2-7; 7 bases map to TRBD1. CDR3 size: 13 residues. The V segment lost 7 bases and the J segment 7 bases; nucleotides outside the gene matches: 10. The CDR3 here is CASKTGVGLEQYF. CDR3 DNA: TGTGCCAGCAAAACAGGGGTAGGGCTTGAGCAGTACTTC.

Of note for this clonotype: The conserved phenylalanine or tryptophan normally closing the CDR3 is absent here, so this likely arose from a read error. The chain links TRBV6-5 to TRBJ2-5, with 10 bases aligning to TRBD2. The closer fit of TRBJ2-7 to the DNA end suggests the J call may be wrong. Germline values: CDR1 MNHEY, CDR2 SVGAGI. This CDR3 comprises 15 residues. The CDR3 DNA follows: TGTGCCAGCAGTTACAGGGCTAGCGGGAGTTACGAGCAGTACCTC. It encodes CASSYRASGSYEQYL.

The chain couples TRBV11-3 to TRBJ2-5; TRBD2 aligns across 7 bases. The end of the DNA is better explained by TRBJ2-1, so the J call may be wrong. The germline gives CDR1 SGHNT, CDR2 YENEEA. The CDR3 is made up of 13 amino acids. This chain's CDR3 is CASSLSAGDEQFF. The DNA of the CDR3 is TGTGCCAGCAGCTTATCGGCGGGAGATGAGCAGTTCTTC.

This clonotype was seen more than once but under ten times. The J gene is TRBJ2-5, the V gene TRBV7-2; either TRBD1 or TRBD2 may supply D (5 bases each). CDR1 is SGHTA, CDR2 FQGNSA, per germline. The CDR3 is made up of 11 amino acids. V dropped 5 bases and J dropped 11 bases, with 12 bases sitting between them. DNA of the CDR3: TGTGCCAGCAGCGCACCGGGACCTCAGTACTTC. It is translated as CASSAPGPQYF.

The rearrangement uses TRBV28 and TRBJ2-5; D is ambiguous. V was shortened by 3 bases and J by 1 base, with 15 bases between the two germline ends. CDR3 size: 16 residues. Germline V CDR1 and CDR2: MDHEN, SYDVKM. The CDR3 DNA follows: TGTGCCAGCAGTTTGCTCTCGGGCGGACCCCAAGAGACCCAGTACTTC. It yields the protein CASSLLSGGPQETQYF.

This chain links TRBV20-1 with TRBJ2-1, with TRBD2 matching 9 bases. Trimming removed 4 bases from V and 10 bases from J; junction bases left unmatched: 8. Per germline, CDR1 DFQATT and CDR2 SNEGSKA (reference sequence). The CDR3 loop spans 13 amino acids. This CDR3 reads CSAMTSGGREQFF. The CDR3 bases are TGCAGTGCTATGACTAGCGGTGGAAGAGAGCAGTTCTTC.

This clonotype was seen only a few times. The chain joins TRBV2 to TRBJ2-7, with TRBD1 as a possible D gene (5 bases). The V gene's germline CDR1 is SNHLY and CDR2 FYNNEI. Trimming left V 8 bases short and J 2 bases short, with 13 bases between. The CDR3 is 13 residues long. The CDR3 here is CASETRETYEQYF. The CDR3 DNA is TGTGCCAGCGAAACCAGGGAAACCTACGAGCAGTACTTC.

This sequence joins TRBV27 and TRBJ1-2, with a possible D match to TRBD1 (6 bases). V shed 0 bases and J shed 6 bases, with 11 bases lying between them. Germline-derived CDR1 and CDR2 are MNHEY and SMNVEV (reference sequence). There are 14 residues in the CDR3. For the CDR3, the DNA is TGTGCCAGCAGTTTATCCAGGGGCTACAATGGCTACACCTTC. Protein sequence: CASSLSRGYNGYTF.

The table lists this clonotype with a few counts. The genes are TRBV10-3 and TRBJ2-5; D not certain. The DNA matches TRBJ2-1 better at its end, which makes the J call doubtful. Germline V gene data show CDR1 as ENHRY and CDR2 as SYGVKD. The CDR3 is 15 amino acids. The CDR3 region has the DNA TGTGCCATCAGTGAGGGTGCTGGTCTGAACAATGAGCAGTTCTTC. Translation gives CAISEGAGLNNEQFF.

The rearrangement links TRBV20-1 to TRBJ2-7; perhaps TRBD1 as D (6 bases). This CDR3 is 14 amino acids long. Trimming cost V 5 bases and J 2 bases, with 16 bases left between them. Germline V gene lookup returns CDR1 DFQATT and CDR2 SNEGSKA (reference sequence). CDR3 amino acids: CSAALRDKTYEQYF. In DNA, the CDR3 is TGCAGTGCTGCCCTCCGGGACAAAACCTACGAGCAGTACTTC.

J is TRBJ2-5 and V is TRBV12-5; 11 nucleotides match TRBD2. Near its end, the DNA agrees better with TRBJ2-1, so the J call may be wrong. This CDR3 is built from 16 residues. The germline CDR1 and CDR2 sequences are LGHNT and FRNRAP. CDR3 in amino acids: CASGSPGLADYNEQFF. In DNA form, the CDR3 reads TGTGCTAGTGGTTCCCCGGGACTAGCGGATTACAATGAGCAGTTCTTC.

This clonotype has a handful of counts. V is TRBV4-1 and J is TRBJ2-1; tentative D call: TRBD1 (5 bases). The V gene lost 3 bases and the J gene lost 10 bases, with 7 bases spanning the gap. Germline V gene sequence: CDR1 MGHRA, CDR2 YSYEKL. The CDR3 extends over 11 amino acids. The CDR3 loop is CASSQYREQFF. DNA for the CDR3: TGCGCCAGCAGCCAGTACAGGGAGCAGTTCTTC.

This sequence joins TRBV5-1 and TRBJ2-7, with a tentative D call TRBD2 (6 bases). Germline V gene data show CDR1 as SGHRS and CDR2 as YFSETQ. The CDR3 contains 14 residues. Trimming shortened V by 4 bases and J by 3 bases, and 14 bases separated the two germline ends. CDR3: CASSLGDSLYEQYF. Written as DNA, the CDR3 is TGCGCCAGCAGCCTCGGGGACTCCCTCTACGAGCAGTACTTC.

The V and J genes are TRBV4-1 and TRBJ2-3; D is possibly TRBD2 (5 bases). The CDR3 has 16 amino acids. Germline V CDR1 and CDR2: MGHRA, YSYEKL. With 5 bases removed from V and 2 bases from J, the gap between germline ends came to 17 bases. CDR3 bases: TGCGCCAGCAGCAGTTCTACCGATAGCGTCACAGATACGCAGTATTTT. Translation: CASSSSTDSVTDTQYF.

The gene calls are TRBV29-1 and TRBJ1-1, with D maybe TRBD1 (6 bases). This CDR3 is built from 13 residues. Germline loops: CDR1 SQVTM, CDR2 ANQGSEA. V was clipped by 5 bases and J by 4 bases, with 14 bases between them. Written as DNA, the CDR3 is TGCAGCGTTCAAGGTCAACAGGGCACTGAAGCTTTCTTT. It translates to CSVQGQQGTEAFF.

This clonotype was observed a few times. V gene TRBV20-1 combines with J gene TRBJ2-3, with D unresolved. Germline V gives CDR1 DFQATT, CDR2 SNEGSKA (reference sequence). Trimming left V 0 bases short and J 2 bases short, with 15 bases between. CDR3 length: 16 amino acids. CDR3 region: CSARDREREITDTQYF. For the CDR3, the DNA is TGCAGTGCTAGAGATCGCGAGCGAGAGATCACAGATACGCAGTATTTT.

This clonotype was detected only a few times. CDR3 residues: CASSKYNSPLHF. For the CDR3, the DNA is TGTGCCAGCAGTAAATATAATTCACCCCTCCACTTT. The gene calls are TRBV12-3 or TRBV12-4 and TRBJ1-6; D remains ambiguous. V was clipped by 5 bases and J by 4 bases, with 3 bases between them. This CDR3 is built from 12 residues.